Shown below are 31 T cell receptor beta chains from a single sample sequenced in a study of CD8+ T cells in alopecia areata. As to treatment: oral pan-JAK inhibitor, 5-10 mg twice daily. In each case, RNA was isolated and then reverse transcribed into cDNA as the sequencing template. Produced via immunoSEQ multiplex PCR; TCRdb's table is partial and in-frame only. The data hold approximately 210,000 clones, with approximately 57% observed a single time. Sequencing was performed on CD4+ T cells sorted from blood, taken at week 24, from a patient treated with tofacitinib. The source of these receptors is a human donor with alopecia areata.

The chain couples TRBV19 to TRBJ2-1, with D tentatively TRBD2 (6 bases). Trimming took off 5 bases at V and 5 bases at J, with 13 bases between the two ends. This CDR3 contains 14 residues. Germline loops: CDR1 LNHDA, CDR2 SQIVND (reference sequence). The CDR3, as DNA: TGTGCCAGTAGTGTCGCGGGACGGAACAATGAGCAGTTCTTC. It translates to CASSVAGRNNEQFF.

This clone was seen a handful of times. For the CDR3, the DNA is TGTGCCAGCAGCCGAAGTAACGGGGGGGCCCGGGAGCAGTTCTTC. Translating gives CASSRSNGGAREQFF. The chain has TRBV11-2 and TRBJ2-1; 8 positions match TRBD2. The CDR3 runs to 15 residues. J was trimmed by 10 bases and V by 5 bases; bases with no gene match: 13. Germline loops: CDR1 SGHAT, CDR2 FQNNGV.

The chain carries TRBV30 and TRBJ2-2; tentative D call: TRBD1 (6 bases). With 0 bases removed from V and 2 bases from J, the gap between germline ends came to 10 bases. The CDR3 has 15 amino acids. Per germline, CDR1 GTSNPN and CDR2 SVGIG (reference sequence). CDR3 nucleotide sequence: TGTGCCTGGAGTGTACTTGGGGGCAACACCGGGGAGCTGTTTTTT. Translated: CAWSVLGGNTGELFF.

V gene TRBV9 combines with J gene TRBJ1-4; D not resolved. This CDR3 has 14 residues. Germline CDR1 SGDLS, CDR2 YYNGEE. V was shortened by 3 bases and J by 7 bases, with 13 bases between the two germline ends. This chain's CDR3 is CASSAAGIGEKLFF. In nucleotides, the CDR3 is TGTGCCAGCAGCGCCGCGGGTATCGGTGAAAAACTGTTTTTT.

There are a few counts of this clone. V gene TRBV7-2 combines with J gene TRBJ1-1, with TRBD1 identical over 7 bases. Germline V lookup: CDR1 SGHTA, CDR2 FQGNSA. The CDR3 is made up of 15 amino acids. V lost 5 bases and J lost 0; bases outside the gene matches: 6. The CDR3, as DNA: TGTGCCAGCAGCACGGGACAGACGATGAACACTGAAGCTTTCTTT. Translating gives CASSTGQTMNTEAFF.

The rearrangement joins TRBV14 to TRBJ2-7, with 7 nucleotides matching TRBD1. The V gene end was trimmed by 4 bases and the J gene end by 2 bases; junction bases not matched to a gene: 5. Germline CDR1 reads SGHDN; CDR2 reads FVKESK. This CDR3 is 14 amino acids long. The CDR3 DNA sequence: TGTGCCAGCAGCCTCCGGGACAGAGCCTACGAGCAGTACTTC. This codes for CASSLRDRAYEQYF.

The rearrangement joins TRBV2 to TRBJ1-6; D remains unclear. This CDR3 contains 13 residues. The germline V and J ends were trimmed by 7 bases and 4 bases, with 8 bases remaining between them. Germline CDR1 and CDR2: SNHLY and FYNNEI. CDR3 in amino acids: CASMADYNSPLHF. DNA for the CDR3: TGTGCCAGCATGGCAGATTATAATTCACCCCTCCACTTT.

J is TRBJ1-5 and V is TRBV27, with D perhaps matching TRBD1 (6 bases). The V end lost 8 bases, the J end lost 1 base, and 15 bases lay between the germline ends. CDR1 is MNHEY and CDR2 is SMNVEV in the germline V gene (reference sequence). CDR3 length equals 15 residues. The CDR3 loop reads CASGRDIGSNQPQHF. The CDR3, as DNA: TGTGCCAGCGGAAGGGACATCGGGAGCAATCAGCCCCAGCATTTT.

This chain connects TRBV6-5 to TRBJ1-6; 12 bases are a match to TRBD1. J lost 10 bases, V lost 6 bases, and 4 bases had no gene match. CDR1 MNHEY and CDR2 SVGAGI come from the germline V gene. The length of the CDR3 is 14 residues. CDR3 nucleotide sequence: TGTGCCAGCAGGGGACAGGGGGCGGTATCACCCCTCCACTTT. Translated, it gives CASRGQGAVSPLHF.

This clone occurred a few times. The chain couples TRBV7-8 to TRBJ1-4; D remains ambiguous. V lost 3 bases and J lost 8, with 10 bases in between. Germline CDR1 and CDR2: SGHVS and FQNEAQ. The CDR3 loop spans 13 amino acids. CDR3 in amino acids: CASSLFEREKLFF. The CDR3 nucleotides are TGTGCCAGCAGCTTGTTTGAGCGCGAAAAACTGTTTTTT.

This chain connects TRBV4-3 to TRBJ2-5, with D uncertain. Between the trimmed V and J ends, which lost 3 bases and 2 bases, there was a span of 13 bases. Germline lookup yields CDR1 LGHNA and CDR2 YSLEER. This CDR3 comprises 15 residues. In nucleotides, the CDR3 is TGCGCCAGCAGCCACGCAGGCGGATCGCAAGAGACCCAGTACTTC. It codes for CASSHAGGSQETQYF.

The chain combines TRBV5-4 with TRBJ2-7; D ambiguous. The germline V and J ends were trimmed by 0 bases and 0 bases, with 10 bases remaining between them. CDR1 SGHNT and CDR2 YYREEE come from the germline V gene (reference sequence). This CDR3 contains 15 residues. The CDR3 is CASSLARPLSYEQYF. DNA of the CDR3: TGTGCCAGCAGCTTGGCCAGACCCCTCTCCTACGAGCAGTACTTC.

This clone was counted a single time. The chain couples TRBV2 to TRBJ1-1; D perhaps matches TRBD1 (5 bases). CDR1 is SNHLY and CDR2 is FYNNEI in the germline V gene. The length of the CDR3 is 12 residues. The V and J ends lost 4 bases and 6 bases respectively, with 9 bases between them. CDR3 sequence: CASSGQGPEAFF. The DNA for the CDR3 is TGTGCCAGCAGTGGGCAGGGCCCTGAAGCTTTCTTT.

This sequence joins TRBV10-3 and TRBJ1-2, with TRBD1 identical over 7 bases. The CDR3 is 13 residues long. With V trimmed by 6 bases and J by 7 bases, 8 bases remained unmatched. CDR1 is ENHRY, CDR2 SYGVKD, per germline. In DNA form, the CDR3 reads TGTGCCATCAGCCCCACAGGGGCAGCTGGCTACACCTTC. It yields the protein CAISPTGAAGYTF.

The chain joins TRBV29-1 to TRBJ1-2, with D possibly TRBD1 on 5 matching bases. CDR1 and CDR2 (germline): SQVTM, ANQGSEA. Trimming shortened V by 5 bases and J by 9 bases, and 13 bases separated the two germline ends. CDR3 length: 11 amino acids. CDR3 nucleotide sequence: TGCAGCGTTCGGCAGGGATTGAGCTACACCTTC. The encoded protein is CSVRQGLSYTF. The full variable domain, rest sourced from reference TRBV29-1 and TRBJ1-2, is SAVISQKPSRDICQRGTSLTIQCQVDSQVTMMFWYRQQPGQSLTLIATANQGSEATYESGFVIDKFPISRPNLTFSTLTVSNMSPEDSSIYLCSVRQGLSYTFGSGTRLTVV.

This clone is a singleton in its sample. The rearrangement links TRBV25-1 to TRBJ1-4, with D possibly matching TRBD1 (5 bases). This CDR3 region has 16 residues. V lost 1 base and J 7 bases, leaving 16 bases between the germline ends. Germline assignment: CDR1 MGHDK and CDR2 SYGVNS. Here the CDR3 reads CASSESSLGQGEKLFF. The DNA for the CDR3 is TGTGCCAGCAGTGAATCCTCGTTGGGGCAAGGTGAAAAACTGTTTTTT. The full variable domain, completed using reference TRBV25-1 and TRBJ1-4, is EADIYQTPRYLVIGTGKKITLECSQTMGHDKMYWYQQDPGMELHLIHYSYGVNSTEKGDLSSESTVSRIRTEHFPLTLESARPSHTSQYLCASSESSLGQGEKLFFGSGTQLSVL.

The chain combines TRBV7-2 with TRBJ2-3, with 7 bases identical to TRBD1. Looked up from germline, CDR1 is SGHTA and CDR2 is FQGNSA. The CDR3 totals 14 residues. The V segment lost 7 bases and the J segment 0 bases; nucleotides outside the gene matches: 4. The CDR3 region is CASNKGQSTDTQYF. The CDR3 DNA sequence: TGTGCCAGCAACAAGGGACAGAGCACAGATACGCAGTATTTT. Supplemented by reference TRBV7-2 and TRBJ2-3, the full variable domain reads GAGVSQSPSNKVTEKGKDVELRCDPISGHTALYWYRQSLGQGLEFLIYFQGNSAPDKSGLPSDRFSAERTGGSVSTLTIQRTQQEDSAVYLCASNKGQSTDTQYFGPGTRLTVL.

V and J are TRBV2 and TRBJ2-7, with D unresolved. The CDR3 contains 12 residues. Germline V gives CDR1 SNHLY, CDR2 FYNNEI. Trimming left V 4 bases short and J 2 bases short, with 6 bases between. The CDR3 DNA follows: TGTGCCAGCAGTGGGAACGCCTACGAGCAGTACTTC. Translated, it gives CASSGNAYEQYF.

The V gene is TRBV29-1, the J gene TRBJ1-2; D remains ambiguous. There are 13 residues in the CDR3. From germline, CDR1 is SQVTM and CDR2 ANQGSEA. The V end lost 0 bases, the J end lost 10 bases, and 15 bases lay between the germline ends. In DNA, the CDR3 is TGCAGCGTTGAAGATCGGGCAGGAGGTGCCTACACCTTC. As protein: CSVEDRAGGAYTF. Complete variable domain (other parts from reference TRBV29-1 and TRBJ1-2): SAVISQKPSRDICQRGTSLTIQCQVDSQVTMMFWYRQQPGQSLTLIATANQGSEATYESGFVIDKFPISRPNLTFSTLTVSNMSPEDSSIYLCSVEDRAGGAYTFGSGTRLTVV.

V and J are TRBV2 and TRBJ1-6, with unresolved D. This CDR3 has 14 amino acids. Per germline, CDR1 SNHLY and CDR2 FYNNEI. V lost 7 bases to trimming and J lost 4 bases, with 11 bases between them. CDR3 loop: CASNSGSYNSPLHF. CDR3 coding DNA: TGTGCCAGCAACTCCGGCTCGTATAATTCACCCCTCCACTTT.

This clone appeared a few times. V gene TRBV29-1 combines with J gene TRBJ2-3; D not resolved. From germline, CDR1 is SQVTM and CDR2 ANQGSEA. The CDR3 extends over 12 amino acids. The V gene lost 4 bases and the J gene lost 2 bases, with 7 bases spanning the gap. CDR3 amino acids: CSVVAATDTQYF. CDR3 nucleotide sequence: TGCAGCGTTGTGGCGGCCACAGATACGCAGTATTTT.

The chain combines TRBV2 with TRBJ1-2; D ambiguous. The CDR3 loop spans 11 amino acids. Germline CDR1 is SNHLY and CDR2 is FYNNEI. Deletions cut 7 bases from V and 3 bases from J, with 6 bases between. Here the CDR3 DNA reads TGTGCCAGCAATATGGACTATGGCTACACCTTC. It specifies CASNMDYGYTF.

There are a few counts of this clone. V usage is TRBV29-1 and J usage is TRBJ2-2; D unresolved. The germline V and J ends were trimmed by 4 bases and 6 bases, with 9 bases remaining between them. The CDR3 sequence is 12 residues long. CDR1 is SQVTM, CDR2 ANQGSEA, per germline. CDR3 loop: CSVVVHAGELFF. In DNA form, the CDR3 reads TGCAGCGTTGTGGTTCACGCCGGGGAGCTGTTTTTT.

This chain's CDR3 is CASSLERFRDTGELFF. The DNA for the CDR3 is TGTGCCAGCAGCCTAGAGAGATTCAGGGACACCGGGGAGCTGTTTTTT. The V call is TRBV7-3, the J call TRBJ2-2, with D possibly TRBD1 on 5 matching bases. Germline V gene sequence: CDR1 SGHTA, CDR2 FQGTGA. Trimming removed 5 bases at V and 3 bases at J, with 16 bases between. The length of the CDR3 is 16 residues.

V is TRBV5-6 and J is TRBJ2-7, with D tentatively TRBD1 (5 bases). V lost 1 base to trimming and J lost 6 bases, with 11 bases between them. In germline, CDR1 is SGHDT, CDR2 YYEEEE. This CDR3 comprises 13 residues. The CDR3 region is CASSLSRVGEQYF. The CDR3 nucleotides are TGTGCCAGCAGCTTGAGCAGGGTGGGCGAGCAGTACTTC.

This clone was observed once. This sequence joins TRBV6-4 and TRBJ1-1, with a tentative D call TRBD1 (5 bases). Germline values: CDR1 MRHNA, CDR2 SNTAGT. The CDR3 runs 14 residues. Trimming removed 3 bases from V and 3 bases from J, with 11 bases in between. CDR3 sequence (DNA): TGTGCCAGCAGTGAAACAGGCGGGGACACTGAAGCTTTCTTT. This encodes CASSETGGDTEAFF.

The chain has TRBV19 and TRBJ1-5; TRBD1 matches at 7 bases. The CDR3 sequence is 13 residues long. The germline V gene encodes CDR1 LNHDA and CDR2 SQIVND (reference sequence). The V segment lost 9 bases and the J segment 3 bases; nucleotides outside the gene matches: 5. The CDR3 sequence: CASEGQSNQPQHF. CDR3 DNA: TGTGCCAGCGAGGGACAGTCCAATCAGCCCCAGCATTTT.

This chain links TRBV30 with TRBJ2-7; D call uncertain. Trimming removed 1 base from V and 0 bases from J, with 10 bases in between. CDR3 length equals 14 residues. In germline, CDR1 is GTSNPN, CDR2 SVGIG (reference sequence). CDR3 bases: TGTGCCTGGAGTGGGAGACCCGGCTCCTACGAGCAGTACTTC. Translation gives CAWSGRPGSYEQYF.

The CDR3 reads CASSIDRVKQPQHF. In DNA form, the CDR3 reads TGTGCCAGTAGTATCGATAGGGTTAAGCAGCCCCAGCATTTT. V usage is TRBV19 and J usage is TRBJ1-5; D unresolved. V was shortened by 3 bases and J by 7 bases, with 13 bases between the two germline ends. The CDR3 covers 14 residues. The germline CDR1 and CDR2 sequences are LNHDA and SQIVND (reference sequence). The whole variable domain, filled in from reference TRBV19 and TRBJ1-5, reads DGGITQSPKYLFRKEGQNVTLSCEQNLNHDAMYWYRQDPGQGLRLIYYSQIVNDFQKGDIAEGYSVSREKKESFPLTVTSAQKNPTAFYLCASSIDRVKQPQHFGDGTRLSIL.

CDR3 in amino acids: CSVDSTGELFF. The DNA for the CDR3 is TGCAGCGTCGACTCCACCGGGGAGCTGTTTTTT. The chain is built from TRBV29-1 and TRBJ2-2; no clear D. CDR3 length: 11 residues. Trimming shortened V by 6 bases and J by 4 bases, and 6 bases separated the two germline ends. Germline CDR1 reads SQVTM; CDR2 reads ANQGSEA.

In its sample, this clone was seen a few times. The rearrangement joins TRBV4-3 to TRBJ2-2; TRBD1 agrees at 11 bases. The ends lost 6 bases at V and 4 bases at J; junction bases unmatched: 4. The CDR3 loop spans 15 amino acids. CDR1 LGHNA and CDR2 YSLEER come from the germline V gene. The CDR3 DNA follows: TGCGCCAGCAGGAGGGACAGGGGGACCACCGGGGAGCTGTTTTTT. It yields the protein CASRRDRGTTGELFF.